This entry lists 29 T cell receptor beta chains sequenced from one sample in a study of control samples from healthy donors and cancer patients. Sequencing was performed with immunoSEQ multiplex PCR; in TCRdb, only in-frame clones are kept and a portion is missing. The data contain fewer than 95,000 clones, around nine tenths of them singletons. Specimen: blood. These receptors were obtained from a man aged 25-45 years in good health.

J is TRBJ1-2 and V is TRBV2, with 7 positions matching TRBD1. CDR3 length: 14 residues. The V and J ends lost 6 bases and 2 bases, in that order; junction bases with no gene match: 6. The V gene's germline CDR1 is SNHLY and CDR2 FYNNEI. The CDR3 nucleotides are TGTGCCAGCAGGGAGACAGGGACCAACTATGGCTACACCTTC. It encodes CASRETGTNYGYTF.

V and J are TRBV28 and TRBJ2-1; D possibly uses TRBD1 or TRBD2 (5 bases each). CDR1 is MDHEN, CDR2 SYDVKM, per germline. The ends were cut back, 7 bases at V and 5 bases at J, with 15 bases in the middle. CDR3 length: 14 amino acids. The CDR3 spells CASTKPGRNNEQFF. Written as DNA, the CDR3 is TGTGCCAGCACCAAGCCGGGGCGGAACAATGAGCAGTTCTTC.

This chain connects TRBV10-3 to TRBJ2-5; 8 nucleotides agree with TRBD1. V lost 6 bases, J lost 4 bases, and 7 bases stayed unmatched. Germline V lookup: CDR1 ENHRY, CDR2 SYGVKD. The CDR3 totals 14 residues. CDR3 sequence: CAIRGGQGAETQYF. The CDR3 region has the DNA TGTGCCATCAGAGGGGGGCAGGGGGCAGAGACCCAGTACTTC.

The chain carries TRBV9 and TRBJ1-1; tentative D call: TRBD1 (5 bases). Germline V gives CDR1 SGDLS, CDR2 YYNGEE. Trimming cost V 3 bases and J 3 bases, with 9 bases left between them. The CDR3 extends over 13 amino acids. CDR3 nucleotide sequence: TGTGCCAGCAGCGCTCGGGGGGACACTGAAGCTTTCTTT. Its protein is CASSARGDTEAFF.

The chain has TRBV4-1 and TRBJ2-3; D remains unclear. This CDR3 has 15 amino acids. Germline values: CDR1 MGHRA, CDR2 YSYEKL. V was pared by 2 bases and J by 0 bases, with 9 bases between. The CDR3: CASSQPVRSTDTQYF. CDR3 coding DNA: TGCGCCAGCAGCCAACCTGTAAGGAGCACAGATACGCAGTATTTT.

The chain recombines TRBV19 with TRBJ1-4; 7 positions agree with TRBD1. Germline loops: CDR1 LNHDA, CDR2 SQIVND (reference sequence). Trimming removed 5 bases from V and 3 bases from J; junction bases left unmatched: 6. The CDR3 extends over 15 amino acids. This CDR3 reads CASSRLGTANEKLFF. DNA of the CDR3: TGTGCCAGTAGTCGACTCGGGACAGCTAATGAAAAACTGTTTTTT. The full variable domain, in which reference TRBV19 and TRBJ1-4 provide the parts outside the CDR3, is DGGITQSPKYLFRKEGQNVTLSCEQNLNHDAMYWYRQDPGQGLRLIYYSQIVNDFQKGDIAEGYSVSREKKESFPLTVTSAQKNPTAFYLCASSRLGTANEKLFFGSGTQLSVL.

J is TRBJ2-3 and V is TRBV6-5; 13 nucleotides line up with TRBD2. The CDR3 contains 15 residues. Trimming at V came to 5 bases and at J to 4 bases, leaving 3 bases not matched to a gene. The germline V gene encodes CDR1 MNHEY and CDR2 SVGAGI. The CDR3 nucleotides read TGTGCCAGCAGTAGGACTAGCGGGGGACCAGATACGCAGTATTTT. This translates into CASSRTSGGPDTQYF.

The J gene is TRBJ2-3, the V gene TRBV5-5, with TRBD2 matching 9 bases. The junction had 9 bases not matched to a gene; V was cut back by 3 bases and J by 4 bases. Germline V gene lookup returns CDR1 SGHKS and CDR2 YYEKEE (reference sequence). This CDR3 spans 16 amino acids. The CDR3 DNA is TGTGCCAGCAGCTCGGAGGATAGACTAGCGGCAGATACGCAGTATTTT. This codes for CASSSEDRLAADTQYF.

The V gene is TRBV28, the J gene TRBJ1-2; the D is unclear. The CDR3 contains 14 residues. Germline CDR1 MDHEN, CDR2 SYDVKM. The germline V and J ends were trimmed by 7 bases and 5 bases, with 17 bases remaining between them. The CDR3 loop reads CASTLAEWQYGYTF. CDR3 nucleotides: TGTGCCAGCACCCTCGCGGAGTGGCAATATGGCTACACCTTC.

In this sample, this clone turned up a few times. A junction boundary mismatches the germline segment, possibly from a read error. In DNA form, the CDR3 reads TGTGCTAGTGGTTTCCCAGGGGGCGCCCCCGACTTC. Protein sequence: CASGFPGGAPDF. V is TRBV12-5 and J is TRBJ2-5, with 8 bases matching TRBD1. The CDR3 has 12 amino acids. CDR1 and CDR2 from the germline V gene are LGHNT and FRNRAP.

V usage is TRBV25-1 and J usage is TRBJ2-7; D is perhaps TRBD1 (5 bases). This CDR3 comprises 11 residues. Between the trimmed V and J ends, which lost 4 bases and 6 bases, there was a span of 7 bases. Looked up from germline, CDR1 is MGHDK and CDR2 is SYGVNS. Here the CDR3 DNA reads TGTGCCAGCAGTGCAGGGATCGAGCAGTACGTC. It translates to CASSAGIEQYV.

V usage is TRBV6-5 and J usage is TRBJ2-2; D is perhaps TRBD1 or TRBD2 (5 bases each). The CDR3 totals 14 residues. With 6 bases removed from V and 5 bases from J, the gap between germline ends came to 13 bases. Per germline, CDR1 MNHEY and CDR2 SVGAGI. CDR3 sequence (DNA): TGTGCCAGCAGCCACGGGGCAGGTACCGGGGAGCTGTTTTTT. This sequence encodes CASSHGAGTGELFF.

The chain is built from TRBV19 and TRBJ1-2, with D possibly TRBD1 on 5 matching bases. This CDR3 has 15 residues. The V gene's germline CDR1 is LNHDA and CDR2 SQIVND (reference sequence). The V end was cut by 6 bases, the J end by 0 bases, with 14 bases between. This CDR3 is CASRQDSGTNYGYTF. CDR3 DNA: TGTGCCAGTAGACAAGACAGTGGTACTAACTATGGCTACACCTTC. The full variable domain, its missing parts supplied by reference TRBV19 and TRBJ1-2, is DGGITQSPKYLFRKEGQNVTLSCEQNLNHDAMYWYRQDPGQGLRLIYYSQIVNDFQKGDIAEGYSVSREKKESFPLTVTSAQKNPTAFYLCASRQDSGTNYGYTFGSGTRLTVV.

The rearrangement links TRBV9 to TRBJ2-6; D call uncertain. Germline CDR1 and CDR2: SGDLS and YYNGEE. This CDR3 comprises 17 residues. Trimming took 4 bases from V and 0 from J, leaving 14 bases between them. CDR3 loop: CASSSRVLSSGANVLTF. CDR3 bases: TGTGCCAGCAGCTCCCGGGTCCTTAGCTCTGGGGCCAACGTCCTGACTTTC.

The gene calls are TRBV6-1 and TRBJ1-4; a possible D gene is TRBD1 (6 bases). Trimming stripped 2 bases from V and 5 bases from J, with 21 bases between. CDR1 MNHNS and CDR2 SASEGT come from the germline V gene. The CDR3 is 18 amino acids. The CDR3 reads CASSEPWDNYRGNEKLFF. The CDR3 DNA reads as TGTGCCAGCAGTGAACCTTGGGACAACTATAGGGGGAATGAAAAACTGTTTTTT.

J is TRBJ2-1 and V is TRBV7-9, with D perhaps TRBD1 or TRBD2 (5 bases each). This CDR3 is built from 13 residues. Trimming took 5 bases from V and 9 from J, leaving 14 bases between them. The germline CDR1 and CDR2 sequences are SEHNR and FQNEAQ (reference sequence). CDR3 nucleotide sequence: TGTGCCAGCAGCCTGGGGCTAGCTCCTGAGCAGTTCTTC. Translating it yields CASSLGLAPEQFF.

The V call is TRBV4-1, the J call TRBJ1-2, with a tentative D call TRBD1 (6 bases). Trimming stripped 0 bases from V and 0 bases from J, with 8 bases between. The germline gives CDR1 MGHRA, CDR2 YSYEKL. CDR3 length: 15 residues. CDR3 nucleotides: TGCGCCAGCAGCCAAGAACAGGGCGCTAACTATGGCTACACCTTC. Its translation: CASSQEQGANYGYTF.

This clone occurred a few times. The chain recombines TRBV30 with TRBJ2-3; 10 bases map to TRBD2. This CDR3 contains 12 residues. Germline CDR1 reads GTSNPN; CDR2 reads SVGIG (reference sequence). V lost 1 base, J lost 10 bases, and 2 bases stayed unmatched. Here the CDR3 DNA reads TGTGCCTGGAGTGGAAGCGGGGGGGCGCAGTATTTT. It yields the protein CAWSGSGGAQYF.

The chain carries TRBV18 and TRBJ2-3, with 12 bases matching TRBD2. The CDR3 length is 16 residues. V lost 6 bases and J lost 0; bases outside the gene matches: 4. Germline CDR1 and CDR2: KGHSH and LQKENI. The CDR3 reads CASSPTSGGSTDTQYF. CDR3 sequence (DNA): TGTGCCAGCTCTCCGACTAGCGGGGGCAGCACAGATACGCAGTATTTT.

V gene TRBV23-1 combines with J gene TRBJ2-7; no clear D. TRBV23-1 is marked as an open reading frame, function uncertain. This CDR3 has 14 residues. Trimming removed 1 base from V and 0 bases from J, with 7 bases in between. This chain's CDR3 is CASSQCGFSYEQYV. Here the CDR3 DNA reads TGCGCCAGCAGTCAATGTGGCTTCTCCTACGAGCAGTACGTC.

This clone has only a few counts. V usage is TRBV6-5 and J usage is TRBJ1-1; D possibly corresponds to TRBD1 (6 bases). The V gene lost 6 bases and the J gene lost 4 bases, with 15 bases spanning the gap. Germline V gives CDR1 MNHEY, CDR2 SVGAGI. This CDR3 comprises 14 residues. In DNA form, the CDR3 reads TGTGCCAGCAGCCTCCTACAGGGTAGCACTGAAGCTTTCTTT. The encoded protein is CASSLLQGSTEAFF.

This clone was counted a few times. This sequence joins TRBV19 and TRBJ1-3; D gene ambiguous. The CDR3 contains 15 residues. Germline loops: CDR1 LNHDA, CDR2 SQIVND (reference sequence). The germline V and J ends were trimmed by 4 bases and 0 bases, with 10 bases remaining between them. The CDR3 DNA reads as TGTGCCAGTAGTACTATTGAAAGCTCTGGAAACACCATATATTTT. This sequence encodes CASSTIESSGNTIYF.

The chain carries TRBV10-2 and TRBJ1-2; D is uncertain. Germline V gives CDR1 WSHSY, CDR2 SAAADI. V gave up 5 bases and J gave up 0 bases, with 7 bases separating them. There are 13 residues in the CDR3. This CDR3 is CASSRDSNYGYTF. CDR3 nucleotides: TGCGCCAGCAGTCGCGACTCTAACTATGGCTACACCTTC.

This clone is a singleton in its sample. V is TRBV30 and J is TRBJ1-1; 7 bases are shared with TRBD1. V was clipped by 3 bases and J by 1 base; unmatched bases: 5. CDR1 and CDR2 from the germline V gene are GTSNPN and SVGIG (reference sequence). The CDR3 totals 14 residues. The CDR3 DNA reads as TGTGCCTGGAGCCATTGGACAGGGAACACTGAAGCTTTCTTT. It codes for CAWSHWTGNTEAFF. Drawing the rest from reference TRBV30 and TRBJ1-1, the complete variable domain is SQTIHQWPATLVQPVGSPLSLECTVEGTSNPNLYWYRQAAGRGLQLLFYSVGIGQISSEVPQNLSASRPQDRQFILSSKKLLLSDSGFYLCAWSHWTGNTEAFFGQGTRLTVV.

The chain combines TRBV3-1 (or the pseudogene TRBV3-2) with TRBJ2-1; 16 bases align to TRBD2. The CDR3 has 20 amino acids. With 4 bases clipped from V and 0 bases from J, the junction kept 9 bases outside the gene matches. The V gene's germline CDR1 is LGHDT and CDR2 YNNKEL (reference sequence). CDR3: CASSLNPGLAGGSSYNEQFF. The CDR3 DNA reads TGTGCCAGCAGCCTAAATCCGGGACTAGCGGGGGGGAGCTCCTACAATGAGCAGTTCTTC.

The V and J genes are TRBV12-5 and TRBJ2-7; D uncertain. This CDR3 spans 14 amino acids. Germline CDR1 is LGHNT and CDR2 is FRNRAP. Trimming removed 6 bases from V and 0 bases from J, with 12 bases in between. This CDR3 is CASGLGGVSYEQYF. As DNA, the CDR3 is TGTGCTAGTGGCCTTGGTGGCGTCTCCTACGAGCAGTACTTC.

The chain carries TRBV2 and TRBJ1-1; D remains ambiguous. This CDR3 is built from 13 residues. In germline, CDR1 is SNHLY, CDR2 FYNNEI. V was cut by 6 bases and J by 2 bases, with 10 bases left in between. The CDR3 sequence is CASSLTTNTEAFF. The CDR3 DNA is TGTGCCAGCAGCCTCACAACAAACACTGAAGCTTTCTTT.

The chain recombines TRBV2 with TRBJ1-3; TRBD1 agrees at 7 bases. V trimming: 2 bases; J trimming: 0 bases; junction bases outside the gene matches: 7. This CDR3 region has 17 residues. Germline-derived CDR1 and CDR2 are SNHLY and FYNNEI. The CDR3 bases are TGTGCCAGCAGTGAAATCGGGACAGCTTACTCTGGAAACACCATATATTTT. Amino acids: CASSEIGTAYSGNTIYF.

V gene TRBV5-1 combines with J gene TRBJ2-5; no firm D call. V was clipped by 0 bases and J by 2 bases, with 8 bases between them. CDR1 is SGHRS and CDR2 is YFSETQ in the germline V gene. The length of the CDR3 is 14 residues. CDR3 nucleotides: TGCGCCAGCAGCTTGGCCCTCGGGCAAGAGACCCAGTACTTC. Amino acid sequence: CASSLALGQETQYF.